These T cell receptor beta chains were read from a single sample in a study of T cell repertoires in cytomegalovirus infection. Each CDR3 protein is one row after TCRdb ran MiXCR on the reads. The profile shows 150,000 to 200,000 distinct CDR3 sequences, around 14% of them singletons. The sequenced material came from PBMCs. All receptors derive from a human donor in good health (CMV status not recorded). Some clones in this sample may be carry-over from other donors' samples. CDR3s include the opening cysteine and the closing phenylalanine or tryptophan. The D gene is left open where the match is weak. A row's size may be missing; if present it is once, few, many or a size class.

TGCAGTGCTAGAGAAAGGACAGAGGCTGGAAACACCATATATTTT	CSARERTEAGNTIYF	-	few	TRBV20-1	15	TRBJ1-3
TGTGCCACCAGCGGCGGGACATCCACAGGGGCCAACGTCCTGACTTTC	CATSGGTSTGANVLTF	-	many	TRBV15	16	TRBJ2-6
TGCAGTGCTAGAGAAAGCACAGGGGTATCAGGAGGCTACACCTTC	CSARESTGVSGGYTF	TRBD1	-	TRBV20-1	15	TRBJ1-2
TGTGCCAGCATTGGGACCGGGGCCAACGTCCTGACTTTC	CASIGTGANVLTF	-	few	TRBV2	13	TRBJ2-6
TGTGCCAGCAGCTTGGTCGGCCGTGAAGCTTTCTTT	CASSLVGREAFF	-	few	TRBV5-6	12	TRBJ1-1
TGTGCCAGCTCACCTAATTCTGAGGGGACTGAAGCTTTCTTT	CASSPNSEGTEAFF	-	-	TRBV18	14	TRBJ1-1
TGTGCCAGCAGCTCCGGGACTAGCGGGAGGGCAGCGACCCAGTACTTC	CASSSGTSGRAATQYF	TRBD2	few	TRBV6-2/TRBV6-3	16	TRBJ2-5
TGTGCCAGCAGTGAATTGCCGAATGAAAAACTGTTTTTT	CASSELPNEKLFF	-	many	TRBV2	13	TRBJ1-4
TGTGCCAGCAGTCGACTAGCGGGAATGGCCGGGGAGCTGTTTTTT	CASSRLAGMAGELFF	TRBD2	few	TRBV6-8	15	TRBJ2-2
TGTGCCAGTAGGATAGGGGCGAACACTGAAGCTTTCTTT	CASRIGANTEAFF	-	many	TRBV19	13	TRBJ1-1
TGTGCCAGCAGTTTACTGGGGGTGAAAACTGAAGCTTTCTTT	CASSLLGVKTEAFF	-	many	TRBV28	14	TRBJ1-1
TGTGCCACCAGTGACCGGGGACTAGCGGGAGGGCGATACAATGAGCAGTTCTTC	CATSDRGLAGGRYNEQFF	TRBD2	few	TRBV24-1	18	TRBJ2-1
TGTGCTAGTGGCCCGCATACGAACACTGAAGCTTTCTTT	CASGPHTNTEAFF	-	many	TRBV12-5	13	TRBJ1-1
TGTGCCAGCAGTTTAGCGGGACAGGGGGTTTATAGCAATCAGCCCCAGCATTTT	CASSLAGQGVYSNQPQHF	TRBD1	many	TRBV12-3/TRBV12-4	18	TRBJ1-5
TGTGCCAGCAGCTCTCCCGCCAGCTCCTCTGGAGAGACCCAGTACTTC	CASSSPASSSGETQYF	-	many	TRBV6-2/TRBV6-3	16	TRBJ2-5
TGTGCCAGCAGCTTAGGTAGAGGGGATGGAGCAGATACGCAGTATTTT	CASSLGRGDGADTQYF	-	-	TRBV7-9	16	TRBJ2-3
TGTGCCAGCAGCTTAAGCGGGGGATCTAATCAGCCCCAGCATTTT	CASSLSGGSNQPQHF	-	-	TRBV7-9	15	TRBJ1-5
TGTGCCAGCAGCTCATTAGCGGGAGGGAGCGCAGATACGCAGTATTTT	CASSSLAGGSADTQYF	TRBD2	many	TRBV7-8	16	TRBJ2-3
TGTGCCAGCAGCCCCATTAGACAAATTCTAGCCAAAAACATTCAGTACTTC	CASSPIRQILAKNIQYF	-	few	TRBV11-3	17	TRBJ2-4
TGCAGCGCCCTAAAATTGGGTAGCGGGAGCAACAATGAGCAGTTCTTC	CSALKLGSGSNNEQFF	TRBD2	few	TRBV29-1	16	TRBJ2-1
TGTGCCAGCAGCTCAAACGGGCCATTGGAGACCCAGTACTTC	CASSSNGPLETQYF	-	-	TRBV7-2	14	TRBJ2-5
TGTGCTAGTGGTTCGGACAGGGGGATCAATCAGCCCCAGCATTTT	CASGSDRGINQPQHF	TRBD1	-	TRBV12-5	15	TRBJ1-5
TGTGCCAGCAGCTTAGCGGGGGGGACAGAAGAGACCCAGTACTTC	CASSLAGGTEETQYF	-	many	TRBV7-2	15	TRBJ2-5
TGTGCCAGCAGTCCCGGGACAGGGGGTCGCACTGAAGCTTTCTTT	CASSPGTGGRTEAFF	TRBD1	-	TRBV7-9	15	TRBJ1-1
TGTGCCAGCAGTTTGGGGGACGAAAACATTCAGTACTTC	CASSLGDENIQYF	-	many	TRBV6-5	13	TRBJ2-4
TGTGCCAGTGGGGGACAGCAGAACACTGAAGCTTTCTTT	CASGGQQNTEAFF	TRBD1	few	TRBV2	13	TRBJ1-1
-	CASSPLRPPSGGFLETQYF	-	-	TRBV18	19	TRBJ2-5
TGCAGCGTTGATACGGGTACAGGAAACACCATATATTTT	CSVDTGTGNTIYF	-	few	TRBV29-1	13	TRBJ1-3
TGTGCCAGCAGCTTAGAAGATAAGCGGGGGACCCTTTACAATGAGCAGTTCTTC	CASSLEDKRGTLYNEQFF	TRBD2	many	TRBV7-2	18	TRBJ2-1
TGTGCCAGTAGGGGCGGGACAAACCGTCAGCCCCAGCATTTT	CASRGGTNRQPQHF	-	few	TRBV19	14	TRBJ1-5
TGTGCCAGCAGCTTAGTGCCCGCGGGTGAGCAGTTCTTC	CASSLVPAGEQFF	-	few	TRBV11-1	13	TRBJ2-1
TGTGCCAGCACCCCCATGGGGACGAACACTGAAGCTTTCTTT	CASTPMGTNTEAFF	-	-	TRBV9	14	TRBJ1-1
TGTGCCAGCAGTTTATCGAGGGCCGGGACCAACCATGGCTACACCTTC	CASSLSRAGTNHGYTF	-	-	TRBV27	16	TRBJ1-2
TGCAGTGCTAGACAAATACGGGACGTTGGTAGCACAGATACGCAGTATTTT	CSARQIRDVGSTDTQYF	-	-	TRBV20-1	17	TRBJ2-3
TGTGCCAGCAGCTTAGGTGGCGGCGGTGGGGAAGCTTTCTTT	CASSLGGGGGEAFF	-	many	TRBV7-2	14	TRBJ1-1
TGCAGCGTGGGCGGGGCTAATACCGCGCCAGGTACGCAGTATTTT	CSVGGANTAPGTQYF	-	few	TRBV29-1	15	TRBJ2-3
TGTGCCAGCAGTTACCGGGCAGGGAACTATGGCTACACCTTC	CASSYRAGNYGYTF	-	few	TRBV6-5	14	TRBJ1-2
TGTGCCAGCAGCACCCCAGAGACCCAGTACTTC	CASSTPETQYF	-	-	TRBV7-9	11	TRBJ2-5
TGTGCCAGCAGCCCCTCAAGGGACAATCAGCCCCAGCATTTT	CASSPSRDNQPQHF	-	-	TRBV11-2	14	TRBJ1-5
TGTGCCAGCAGTCCTAGCGGGGGTTTTGAGACCCAGTACTTC	CASSPSGGFETQYF	TRBD2	few	TRBV14	14	TRBJ2-5